The source of this T cell receptor (beta chain) is a study of cytomegalovirus exposure and HLA in healthy donors. General study findings and limits: Earlier analysis looked at TCR beta V segments, and most were productive about 87% or about 30% of the time.

Use of 60 Vbeta and 13 Jbeta primers characterized the PCR. In the original workflow: An analysis that came later counted 60 million to 80 million unique TCR beta chains, approximately 10 million shared. Profiling relied on immunoSEQ multiplex PCR, and the TCRdb table lists in-frame clones only, not all of them. V and J calls plus clone size are reproduced from that table; the DNA served to infer D and trimming. The profile shows about 130,000 clones, roughly three quarters of them singletons. With regard to this clone: Its antigen is still unknown.

This TCR was recovered from a man aged 25-45 years in good health and CMV-seronegative. Sequenced material: PBMCs.

CDR3 in amino acids: CAISESTGAPQETQYF. As DNA, the CDR3 is TGTGCCATCAGTGAGTCGACTGGAGCACCCCAAGAGACCCAGTACTTC. The J gene is TRBJ2-5, the V gene TRBV10-3; D is ambiguous. V was clipped by 0 bases and J by 1 base, with 12 bases between them. This CDR3 is built from 16 residues. Germline V gene sequence: CDR1 ENHRY, CDR2 SYGVKD.